The clone carrying this TCR beta chain was observed a few times. This CDR3 has 13 residues. Germline CDR1 is LNHDA and CDR2 is SQIVND (reference sequence). The ends lost 6 bases at V and 10 bases at J; junction bases unmatched: 11. Amplified regions were TCR beta CDR3 sequences from RNA transcripts. The HTBI set primed first-round TCR CDR3 RT-PCR. TCRdb re-derived calls from the multiplex PCR reads in MiXCR, one entry per CDR3 protein. The sample shows under 350,000 distinct CDR3 sequences, 17% of them seen only once. Ophthalmopathy patients showed a Clinical Activity Score of at least 3, NOSPECS grade of at least 4 and duration under 3 months. This record comes from a study of T cells in Graves' hyperthyroidism and ophthalmopathy. Study-level background: Peripheral blood was taken when the disease was first diagnosed, before any treatment began.

The sample taken for sequencing was blood. The chain joins TRBV19 to TRBJ1-1; 7 positions match TRBD1. This TCR derives from a woman aged 60-70 years with Graves' ophthalmopathy. The CDR3 spells CASRIQGGLGAFF. The CDR3 coding sequence is TGTGCCAGTAGGATCCAGGGGGGTCTTGGAGCTTTCTTT.